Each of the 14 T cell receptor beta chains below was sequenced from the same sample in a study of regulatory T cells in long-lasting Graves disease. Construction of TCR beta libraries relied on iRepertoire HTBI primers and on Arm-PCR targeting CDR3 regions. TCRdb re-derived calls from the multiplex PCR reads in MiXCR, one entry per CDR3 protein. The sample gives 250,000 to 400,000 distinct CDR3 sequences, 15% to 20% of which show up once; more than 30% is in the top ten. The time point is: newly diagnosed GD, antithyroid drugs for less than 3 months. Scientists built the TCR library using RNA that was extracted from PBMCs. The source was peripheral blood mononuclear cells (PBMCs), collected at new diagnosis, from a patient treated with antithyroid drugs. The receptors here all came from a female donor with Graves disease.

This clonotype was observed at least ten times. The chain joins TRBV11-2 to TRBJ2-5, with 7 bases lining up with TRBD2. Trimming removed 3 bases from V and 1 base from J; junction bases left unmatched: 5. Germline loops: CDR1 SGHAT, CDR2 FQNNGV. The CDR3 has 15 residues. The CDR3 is CASSFPREIQETQYF. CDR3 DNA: TGTGCCAGCAGCTTCCCGCGGGAGATCCAAGAGACCCAGTACTTC.

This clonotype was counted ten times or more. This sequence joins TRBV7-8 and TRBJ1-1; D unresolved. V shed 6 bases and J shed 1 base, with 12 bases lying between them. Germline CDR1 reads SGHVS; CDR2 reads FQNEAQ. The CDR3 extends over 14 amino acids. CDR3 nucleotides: TGTGCCAGCAGTCTTCTAGGTTGGAACACTGAAGCTTTCTTT. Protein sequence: CASSLLGWNTEAFF.

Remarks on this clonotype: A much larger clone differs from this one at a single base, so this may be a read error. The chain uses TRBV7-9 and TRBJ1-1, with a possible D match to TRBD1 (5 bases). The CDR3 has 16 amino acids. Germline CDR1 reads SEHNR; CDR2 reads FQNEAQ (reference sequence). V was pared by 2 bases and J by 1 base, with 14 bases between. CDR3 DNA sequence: TGTGCCAGCAGCTTAATCCAAGGGGCGGAGAACACTGAAGCTTTCTTT. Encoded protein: CASSLIQGAENTEAFF.

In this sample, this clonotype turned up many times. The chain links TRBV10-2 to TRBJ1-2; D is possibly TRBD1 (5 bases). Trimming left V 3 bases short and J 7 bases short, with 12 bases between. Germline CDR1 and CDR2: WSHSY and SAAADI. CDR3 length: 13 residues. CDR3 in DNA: TGCGCCAGCAGTGACCCTGGGGGGAGTGGCTACACCTTC. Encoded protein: CASSDPGGSGYTF.

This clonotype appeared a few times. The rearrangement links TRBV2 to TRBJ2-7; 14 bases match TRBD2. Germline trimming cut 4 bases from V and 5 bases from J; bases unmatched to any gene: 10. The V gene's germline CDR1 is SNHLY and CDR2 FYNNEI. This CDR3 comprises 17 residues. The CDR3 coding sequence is TGTGCCAGCAGTGTCCTTCCGGGACTAGCGGGAGCCCACGAGCAGTACTTC. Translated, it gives CASSVLPGLAGAHEQYF.

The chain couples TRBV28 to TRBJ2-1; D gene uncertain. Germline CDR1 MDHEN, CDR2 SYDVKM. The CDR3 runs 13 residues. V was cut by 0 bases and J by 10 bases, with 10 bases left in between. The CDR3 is CASSLWSPPEQFF. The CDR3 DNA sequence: TGTGCCAGCAGTTTATGGAGCCCCCCCGAGCAGTTCTTC.

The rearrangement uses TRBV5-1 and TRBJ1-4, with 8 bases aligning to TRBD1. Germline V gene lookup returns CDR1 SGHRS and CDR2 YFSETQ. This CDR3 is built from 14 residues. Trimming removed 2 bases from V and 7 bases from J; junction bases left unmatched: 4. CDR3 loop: CASSLWTGSEKLFF. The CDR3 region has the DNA TGCGCCAGCAGCTTATGGACAGGGAGTGAAAAACTGTTTTTT.

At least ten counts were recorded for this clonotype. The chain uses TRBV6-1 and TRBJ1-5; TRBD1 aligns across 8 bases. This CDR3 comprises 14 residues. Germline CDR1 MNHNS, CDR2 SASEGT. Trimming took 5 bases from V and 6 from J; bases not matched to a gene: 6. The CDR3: CASSPDRVGQPQHF. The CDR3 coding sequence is TGTGCCAGCAGTCCGGACAGGGTTGGTCAGCCCCAGCATTTT.

CDR3 coding DNA: TGTGCCTGGAGTGTAGCTAGTCAAGAGACCCAGTACTTC. Translation: CAWSVASQETQYF. J is TRBJ2-5 and V is TRBV30; D gene unclear. CDR1 GTSNPN and CDR2 SVGIG come from the germline V gene (reference sequence). This CDR3 has 13 residues. V was clipped by 0 bases and J by 2 bases, with 7 bases between them. Filled out from reference TRBV30 and TRBJ2-5, the complete variable domain reads SQTIHQWPATLVQPVGSPLSLECTVEGTSNPNLYWYRQAAGRGLQLLFYSVGIGQISSEVPQNLSASRPQDRQFILSSKKLLLSDSGFYLCAWSVASQETQYFGPGTRLLVL.

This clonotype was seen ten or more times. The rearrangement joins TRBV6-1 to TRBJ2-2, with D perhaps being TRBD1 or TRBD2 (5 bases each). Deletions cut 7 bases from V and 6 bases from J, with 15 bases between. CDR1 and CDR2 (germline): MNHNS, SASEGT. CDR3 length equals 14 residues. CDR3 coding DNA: TGTGCCAGCAATCGGGTCGTGGGGGCCGGGGAGCTGTTTTTT. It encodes CASNRVVGAGELFF.

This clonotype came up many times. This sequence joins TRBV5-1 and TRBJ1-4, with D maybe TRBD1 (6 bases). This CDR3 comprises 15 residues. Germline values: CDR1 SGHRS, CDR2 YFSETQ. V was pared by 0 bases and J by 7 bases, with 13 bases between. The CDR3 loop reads CASSLGRGGTEKLFF. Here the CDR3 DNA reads TGCGCCAGCAGCTTGGGGAGAGGGGGGACTGAAAAACTGTTTTTT.

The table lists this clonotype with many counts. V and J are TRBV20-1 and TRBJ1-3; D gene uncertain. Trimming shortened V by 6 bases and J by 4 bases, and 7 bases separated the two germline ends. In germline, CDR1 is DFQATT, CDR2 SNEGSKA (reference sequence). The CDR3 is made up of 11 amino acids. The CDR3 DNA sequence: TGCAGTGCCCGGCTCGGAAACACCATATATTTT. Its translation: CSARLGNTIYF.

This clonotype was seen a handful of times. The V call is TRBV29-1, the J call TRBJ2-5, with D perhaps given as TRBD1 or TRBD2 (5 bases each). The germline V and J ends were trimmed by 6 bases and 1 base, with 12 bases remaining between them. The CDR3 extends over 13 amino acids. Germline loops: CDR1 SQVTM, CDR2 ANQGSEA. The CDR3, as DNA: TGCAGCGTGCCTGGGGGAGTCCAAGAGACCCAGTACTTC. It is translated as CSVPGGVQETQYF.

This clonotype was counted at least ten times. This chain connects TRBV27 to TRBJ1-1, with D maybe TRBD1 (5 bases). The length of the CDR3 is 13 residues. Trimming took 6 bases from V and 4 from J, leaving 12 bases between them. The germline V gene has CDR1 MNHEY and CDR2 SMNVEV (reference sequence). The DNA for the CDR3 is TGTGCCAGCAGCCTGGGGGGACGCACTGAAGCTTTCTTT. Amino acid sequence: CASSLGGRTEAFF.